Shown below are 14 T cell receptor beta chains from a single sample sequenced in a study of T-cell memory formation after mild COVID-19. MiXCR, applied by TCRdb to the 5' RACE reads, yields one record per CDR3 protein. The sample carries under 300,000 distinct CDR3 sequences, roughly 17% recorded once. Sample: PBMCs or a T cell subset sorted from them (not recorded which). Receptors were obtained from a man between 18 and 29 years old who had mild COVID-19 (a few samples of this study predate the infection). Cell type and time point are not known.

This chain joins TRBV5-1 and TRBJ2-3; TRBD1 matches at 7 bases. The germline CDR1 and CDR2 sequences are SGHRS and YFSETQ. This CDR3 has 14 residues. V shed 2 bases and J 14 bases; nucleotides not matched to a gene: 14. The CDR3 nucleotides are TGCGCCAGCAGCTTAGGGCAGGGGGTAGGTCTTCGGTATTTT. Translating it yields CASSLGQGVGLRYF.

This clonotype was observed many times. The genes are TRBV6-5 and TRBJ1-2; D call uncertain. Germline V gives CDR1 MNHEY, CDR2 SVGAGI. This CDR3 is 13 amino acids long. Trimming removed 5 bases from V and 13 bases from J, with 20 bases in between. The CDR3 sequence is CASSTNRDLWPTF. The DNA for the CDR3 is TGTGCCAGCAGTACAAACAGAGACCTATGGCCCACCTTC.

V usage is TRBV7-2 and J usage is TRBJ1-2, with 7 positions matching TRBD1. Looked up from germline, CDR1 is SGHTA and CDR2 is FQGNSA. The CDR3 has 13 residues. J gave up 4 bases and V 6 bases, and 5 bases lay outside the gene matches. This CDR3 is CASSSGQRYGYTF. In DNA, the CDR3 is TGTGCCAGCAGTTCGGGACAGCGCTATGGCTACACCTTC.

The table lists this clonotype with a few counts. For the CDR3, the DNA is TGTGCCAGCAGCCCCTCCGGACGGCAGACCGGGGAGCTGTTTTTT. Translated: CASSPSGRQTGELFF. V and J are TRBV12-3 or TRBV12-4 and TRBJ2-2; D not certain. V was clipped by 6 bases and J by 5 bases, with 16 bases between them. This CDR3 has 15 residues.

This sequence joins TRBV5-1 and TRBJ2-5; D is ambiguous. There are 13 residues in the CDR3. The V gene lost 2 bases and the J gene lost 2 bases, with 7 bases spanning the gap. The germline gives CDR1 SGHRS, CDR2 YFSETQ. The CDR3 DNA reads TGCGCCAGCAGCTTCGACTGGCAAGAGACCCAGTACTTC. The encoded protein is CASSFDWQETQYF. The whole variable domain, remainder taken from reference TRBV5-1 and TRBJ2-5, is KAGVTQTPRYLIKTRGQQVTLSCSPISGHRSVSWYQQTPGQGLQFLFEYFSETQRNKGNFPGRFSGRQFSNSRSEMNVSTLELGDSALYLCASSFDWQETQYFGPGTRLLVL.

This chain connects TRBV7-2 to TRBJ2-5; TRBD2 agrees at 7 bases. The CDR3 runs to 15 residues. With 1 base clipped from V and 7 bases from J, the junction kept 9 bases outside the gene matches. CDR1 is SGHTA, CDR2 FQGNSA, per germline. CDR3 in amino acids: CASSLGGGVVGTQYF. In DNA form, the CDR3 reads TGTGCCAGCAGCTTAGGGGGAGGGGTTGTAGGGACCCAGTACTTC.

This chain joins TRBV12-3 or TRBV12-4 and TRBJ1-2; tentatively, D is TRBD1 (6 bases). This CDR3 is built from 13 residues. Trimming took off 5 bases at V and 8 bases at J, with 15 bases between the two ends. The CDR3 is CASSGQGSGGYTF. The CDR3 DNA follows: TGTGCCAGCAGTGGTCAGGGGTCGGGCGGCTACACCTTC.

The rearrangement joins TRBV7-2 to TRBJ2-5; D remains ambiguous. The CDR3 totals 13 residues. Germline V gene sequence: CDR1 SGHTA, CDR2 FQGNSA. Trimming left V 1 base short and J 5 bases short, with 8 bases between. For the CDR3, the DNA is TGTGCCAGCAGCTTAGGGTTCGAGGAGACCCAGTACTTC. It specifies CASSLGFEETQYF.

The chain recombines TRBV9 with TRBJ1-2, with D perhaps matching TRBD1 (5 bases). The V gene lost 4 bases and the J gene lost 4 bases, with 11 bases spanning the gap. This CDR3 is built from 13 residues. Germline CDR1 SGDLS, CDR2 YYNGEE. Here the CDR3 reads CASSPRELYGYTF. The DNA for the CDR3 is TGTGCCAGCAGCCCCAGGGAACTCTATGGCTACACCTTC.

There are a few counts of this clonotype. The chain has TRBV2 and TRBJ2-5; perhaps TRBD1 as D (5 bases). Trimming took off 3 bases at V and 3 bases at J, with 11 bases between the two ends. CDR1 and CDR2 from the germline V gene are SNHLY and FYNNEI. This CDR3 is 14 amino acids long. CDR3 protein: CASSDSPGKETQYF. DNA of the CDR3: TGTGCCAGCAGTGATAGTCCAGGGAAAGAGACCCAGTACTTC. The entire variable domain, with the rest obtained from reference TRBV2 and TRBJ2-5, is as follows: EPEVTQTPSHQVTQMGQEVILRCVPISNHLYFYWYRQILGQKVEFLVSFYNNEISEKSEIFDDQFSVERPDGSNFTLKIRSTKLEDSAMYFCASSDSPGKETQYFGPGTRLLVL.

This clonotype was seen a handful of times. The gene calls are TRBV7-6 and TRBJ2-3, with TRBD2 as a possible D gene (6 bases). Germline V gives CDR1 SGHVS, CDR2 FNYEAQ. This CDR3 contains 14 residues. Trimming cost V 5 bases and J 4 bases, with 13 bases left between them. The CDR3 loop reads CASSEFGTSDTQYF. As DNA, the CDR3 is TGTGCCAGCAGCGAATTTGGGACTTCAGATACGCAGTATTTT.

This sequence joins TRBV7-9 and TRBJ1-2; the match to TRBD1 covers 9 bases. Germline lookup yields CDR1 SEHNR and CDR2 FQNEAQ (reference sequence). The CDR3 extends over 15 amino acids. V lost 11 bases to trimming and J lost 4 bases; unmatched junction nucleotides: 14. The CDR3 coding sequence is TGTGCCGGAGAACCTCGGGACAGGGCCCTCTATGGCTACACCTTC. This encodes CAGEPRDRALYGYTF.

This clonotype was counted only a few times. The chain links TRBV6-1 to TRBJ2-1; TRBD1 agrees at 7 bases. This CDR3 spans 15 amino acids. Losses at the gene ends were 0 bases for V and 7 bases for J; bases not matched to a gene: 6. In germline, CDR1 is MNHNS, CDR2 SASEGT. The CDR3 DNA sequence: TGTGCCAGCAGTGAAGCCAAAGGGGGCTGGAATGAGCAGTTCTTC. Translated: CASSEAKGGWNEQFF.

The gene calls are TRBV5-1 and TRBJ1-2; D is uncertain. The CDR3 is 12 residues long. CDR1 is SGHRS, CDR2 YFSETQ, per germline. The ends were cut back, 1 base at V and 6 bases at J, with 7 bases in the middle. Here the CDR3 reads CASSLHADGYTF. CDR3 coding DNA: TGCGCCAGCAGCTTGCATGCGGATGGCTACACCTTC.